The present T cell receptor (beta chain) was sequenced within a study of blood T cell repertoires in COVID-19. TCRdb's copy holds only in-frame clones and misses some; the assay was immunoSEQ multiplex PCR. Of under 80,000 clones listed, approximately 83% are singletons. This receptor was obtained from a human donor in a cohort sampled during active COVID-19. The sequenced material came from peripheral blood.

The CDR3: CASQGAGAYNEQFF. CDR3 bases: TGTGCCAGCCAAGGAGCGGGAGCTTACAATGAGCAGTTCTTC. This sequence joins TRBV7-8 and TRBJ2-1; the match to TRBD2 covers 8 bases. The length of the CDR3 is 14 residues. CDR1 and CDR2 (germline): SGHVS, FQNEAQ. V lost 8 bases, J lost 4 bases, and 7 bases stayed unmatched.